The TCR beta chain described here comes from a study of T cell repertoires in cytomegalovirus infection. Turning to the study itself: The study used recently identified HLA-C-restricted and well-studied HLA-B-restricted CMV epitopes. Indications came from public TCR beta signatures; they pointed to CMV infection and to a matching HLA type.

On this clonotype: Its antigen is currently unknown.

Findings and caveats of the study: In two of eight donors, the top clonotype was HLA-C-restricted CMV-specific. Carriers of CMV plus the relevant HLA were identified by cumulative public TCR beta family frequency.

The CDR3 loop spans 14 amino acids. Per germline, CDR1 SGHNT and CDR2 YYREEE (reference sequence). V lost 0 bases and J 8 bases, leaving 11 bases between the germline ends. TCRdb redid the calling of the reads with MiXCR, one entry per CDR3 protein. The sample holds about a million distinct CDR3 sequences; roughly 30% are singletons and the top ten take more than 12%. This TCR was recovered from a human donor in good health (CMV status not recorded). Some clones in this sample may be carry-over from other donors' samples. The chain combines TRBV5-4 with TRBJ2-2, with D possibly TRBD2 on 6 matching bases. The specimen comprised cultured CD8+ T cells from PBMCs, sampled from culture after CMV antigen stimulation. The CDR3 DNA sequence: TGTGCCAGCAGCTTGGGGGACTCCAGGGGGGAGCTGTTTTTT. The encoded protein is CASSLGDSRGELFF. Complete variable domain (other parts from reference TRBV5-4 and TRBJ2-2): ETGVTQSPTHLIKTRGQQVTLRCSSQSGHNTVSWYQQALGQGPQFIFQYYREEENGRGNFPPRFSGLQFPNYSSELNVNALELDDSALYLCASSLGDSRGELFFGEGSRLTVL.